Listed below are T cell receptor beta chains from one sample, sequenced in a study of cytomegalovirus exposure and HLA in healthy donors. Only in-frame clones appear in the TCRdb table, and some are missing; sequencing was by immunoSEQ multiplex PCR. This sample has 85,000 to 95,000 clones; 95% to 98% occur once, and the top ten carry 0.6% to 0.85%. Source material: PBMCs. Every receptor here comes from a man between 18 and 35 years old in good health and CMV-seronegative. The CDR3 runs from the conserved cysteine through the conserved F or W. The D gene is left open where the match is weak. The listing skips clone size in some rows; elsewhere it reads once, few, many or a size class.

J | D | length | V | size | CDR3 | DNA
TRBJ2-3 | - | 16 | TRBV6-5 | - | CASSYSQALGTDTQYF | TGTGCCAGCAGTTACAGCCAGGCCTTAGGCACAGATACGCAGTATTTT
TRBJ2-5 | TRBD2 | 17 | TRBV7-8 | - | CASSLFQTSGSLQTQYF | TGTGCCAGCAGCTTATTTCAGACTAGCGGGAGTTTACAGACCCAGTACTTC
TRBJ2-7 | TRBD2 | 15 | TRBV4-1 | - | CASSQTGTRTGEQYF | TGCGCCAGCAGCCAGACCGGGACTAGGACTGGCGAGCAGTACTTC
TRBJ1-2 | TRBD1 | 13 | TRBV27 | - | CASSLTGGYGYTF | TGTGCCAGCAGCCTGACAGGGGGCTATGGCTACACCTTC
TRBJ1-1 | TRBD1 | 13 | TRBV19 | once | CASSTTGQAEAFF | TGTGCCAGTAGTACGACAGGGCAGGCTGAAGCTTTCTTT
TRBJ2-1 | TRBD2 | 12 | TRBV11-3 | - | CASSLERERPFF | TGTGCCAGCAGCTTAGAGCGGGAGAGACCGTTCTTC
TRBJ2-3 | - | 16 | TRBV18 | - | CASSPTARGSTDTQYF | TGTGCCAGCTCACCAACCGCCAGGGGCAGCACAGATACGCAGTATTTT
TRBJ1-5 | - | 13 | TRBV30 | - | CAWQGTGNQPQHF | TGTGCCTGGCAGGGGACCGGCAATCAGCCCCAGCATTTT
TRBJ2-1 | - | 15 | TRBV10-3 | - | CAISDPRQASNEQFF | TGTGCCATCAGTGACCCTAGACAGGCCAGCAATGAGCAGTTCTTC
TRBJ1-1 | - | 15 | TRBV7-2 | - | CASSLDGTPDTEAFF | TGTGCCAGCAGCTTAGATGGGACACCCGACACTGAAGCTTTCTTT
TRBJ2-1 | TRBD2 | 17 | TRBV19 | - | CASSRRVSGRPYNEQFF | TGTGCCAGTAGTAGGCGGGTTAGCGGGAGGCCCTACAATGAGCAGTTCTTC
TRBJ1-4 | - | 15 | TRBV19 | - | CASSRSTGDNEKLFF | TGTGCCAGTAGTAGATCGACTGGAGATAATGAAAAACTGTTTTTT
TRBJ2-5 | - | 12 | TRBV5-1 | - | CASSQGSETQYF | TGCGCCAGCAGTCAGGGCTCGGAGACCCAGTACTTC
TRBJ2-3 | TRBD2 | 18 | TRBV7-9 | - | CASRPGPSGKPVHDTQYF | TGTGCCAGCAGACCAGGTCCTAGCGGGAAACCTGTTCACGATACGCAGTATTTT
TRBJ1-5 | - | 14 | TRBV5-1 | - | CASRTGSPEQPQHF | TGCGCCAGCAGAACAGGGTCTCCGGAGCAGCCCCAGCATTTT